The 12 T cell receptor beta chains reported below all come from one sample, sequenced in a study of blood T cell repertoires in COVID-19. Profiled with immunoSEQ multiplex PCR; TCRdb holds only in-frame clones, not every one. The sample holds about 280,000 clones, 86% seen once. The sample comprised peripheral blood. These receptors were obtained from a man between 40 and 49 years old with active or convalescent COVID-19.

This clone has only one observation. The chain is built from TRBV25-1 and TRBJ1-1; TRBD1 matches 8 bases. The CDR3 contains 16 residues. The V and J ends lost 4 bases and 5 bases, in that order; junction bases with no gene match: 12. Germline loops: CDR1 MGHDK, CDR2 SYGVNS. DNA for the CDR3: TGTGCCAGCAGTGTACAGGGGGATCTTGGCAAAACTGAAGCTTTCTTT. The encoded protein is CASSVQGDLGKTEAFF. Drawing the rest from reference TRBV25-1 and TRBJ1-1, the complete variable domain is EADIYQTPRYLVIGTGKKITLECSQTMGHDKMYWYQQDPGMELHLIHYSYGVNSTEKGDLSSESTVSRIRTEHFPLTLESARPSHTSQYLCASSVQGDLGKTEAFFGQGTRLTVV.

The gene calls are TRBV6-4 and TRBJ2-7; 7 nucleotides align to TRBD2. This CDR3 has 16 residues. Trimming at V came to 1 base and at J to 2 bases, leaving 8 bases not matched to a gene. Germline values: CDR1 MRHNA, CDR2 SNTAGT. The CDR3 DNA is TGTGCCAGCAGTGACTGCGGGCTAGCGGATACCTACGAGCAGTACTTC. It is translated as CASSDCGLADTYEQYF.

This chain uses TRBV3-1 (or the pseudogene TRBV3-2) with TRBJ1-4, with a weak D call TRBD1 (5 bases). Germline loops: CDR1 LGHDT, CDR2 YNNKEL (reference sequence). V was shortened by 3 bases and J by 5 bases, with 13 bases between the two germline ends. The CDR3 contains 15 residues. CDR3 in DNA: TGTGCCAGCAGCCAGGGGCCAGGTAACAATGAAAAACTGTTTTTT. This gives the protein CASSQGPGNNEKLFF.

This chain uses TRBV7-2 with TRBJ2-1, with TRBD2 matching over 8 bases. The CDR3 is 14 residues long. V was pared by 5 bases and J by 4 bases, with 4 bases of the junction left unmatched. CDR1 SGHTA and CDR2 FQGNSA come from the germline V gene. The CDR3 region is CASSGLAGYNEQFF. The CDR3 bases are TGTGCCAGCAGCGGTCTAGCGGGTTACAATGAGCAGTTCTTC.

The CDR3 spells CAWRPTGTSQETQYF. The CDR3 coding sequence is TGTGCCTGGAGGCCGACCGGGACTTCTCAAGAGACCCAGTACTTC. This chain connects TRBV30 to TRBJ2-5; D is perhaps TRBD2 (6 bases). V was pared by 3 bases and J by 2 bases, with 16 bases between. Germline CDR1 reads GTSNPN; CDR2 reads SVGIG (reference sequence). The CDR3 is 15 amino acids.

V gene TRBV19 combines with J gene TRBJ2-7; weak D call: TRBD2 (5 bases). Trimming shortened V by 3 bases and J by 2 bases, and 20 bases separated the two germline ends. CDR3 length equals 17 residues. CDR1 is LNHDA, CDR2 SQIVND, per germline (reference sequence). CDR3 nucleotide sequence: TGTGCCAGTAGTATTTCGGGTGGCGGACTTCACCCCTACGAGCAGTACTTC. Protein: CASSISGGGLHPYEQYF.

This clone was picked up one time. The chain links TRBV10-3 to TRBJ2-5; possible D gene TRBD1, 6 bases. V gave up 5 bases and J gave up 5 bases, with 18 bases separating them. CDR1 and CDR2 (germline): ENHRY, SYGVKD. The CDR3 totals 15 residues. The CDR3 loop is CAISNRGVQGETQYF. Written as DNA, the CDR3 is TGTGCCATCAGTAACCGGGGAGTACAGGGCGAGACCCAGTACTTC.

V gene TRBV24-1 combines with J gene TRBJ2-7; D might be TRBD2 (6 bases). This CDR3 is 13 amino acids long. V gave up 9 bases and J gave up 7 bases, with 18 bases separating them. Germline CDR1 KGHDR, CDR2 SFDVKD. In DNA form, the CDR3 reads TGTGCCACCTCCCCGGGGGTCCCGGGGGAGCAGTACTTC. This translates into CATSPGVPGEQYF.

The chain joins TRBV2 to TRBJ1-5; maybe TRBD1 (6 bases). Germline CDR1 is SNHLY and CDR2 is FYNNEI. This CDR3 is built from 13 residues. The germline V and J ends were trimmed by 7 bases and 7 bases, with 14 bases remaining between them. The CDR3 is CASKKGGMQPQHF. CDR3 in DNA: TGTGCCAGCAAGAAAGGGGGTATGCAGCCCCAGCATTTT. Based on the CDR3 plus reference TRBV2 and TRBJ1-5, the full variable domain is EPEVTQTPSHQVTQMGQEVILRCVPISNHLYFYWYRQILGQKVEFLVSFYNNEISEKSEIFDDQFSVERPDGSNFTLKIRSTKLEDSAMYFCASKKGGMQPQHFGDGTRLSIL.

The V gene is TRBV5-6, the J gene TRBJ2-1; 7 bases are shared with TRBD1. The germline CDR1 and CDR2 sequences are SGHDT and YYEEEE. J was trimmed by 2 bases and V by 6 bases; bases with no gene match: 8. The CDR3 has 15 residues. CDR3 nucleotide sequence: TGTGCCAGCAACGACAGGGTTGGAACCTACAATGAGCAGTTCTTC. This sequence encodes CASNDRVGTYNEQFF.

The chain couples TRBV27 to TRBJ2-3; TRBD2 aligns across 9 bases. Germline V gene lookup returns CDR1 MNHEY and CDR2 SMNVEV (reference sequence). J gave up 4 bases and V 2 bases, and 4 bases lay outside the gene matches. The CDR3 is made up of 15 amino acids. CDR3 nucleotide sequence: TGTGCCAGCAGTTTAGCGGGGGGGCCCGCAGATACGCAGTATTTT. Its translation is CASSLAGGPADTQYF.

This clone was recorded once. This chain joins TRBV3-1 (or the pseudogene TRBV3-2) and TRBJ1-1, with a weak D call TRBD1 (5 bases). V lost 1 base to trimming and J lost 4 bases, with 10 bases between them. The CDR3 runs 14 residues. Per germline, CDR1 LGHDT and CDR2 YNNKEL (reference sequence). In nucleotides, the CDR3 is TGTGCCAGCAGCCAAGGTGGAGGGACCACTGAAGCTTTCTTT. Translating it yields CASSQGGGTTEAFF.